This T cell receptor (beta chain) was sequenced during a study of Graves' ophthalmopathy and Graves' hyperthyroidism (dated by TCRdb to between 2018 and 2020). General notes on the study: Peripheral blood was collected at initial diagnosis, before any treatment. After sampling, hyperthyroidism patients received methimazole starting at 30 mg daily, and ophthalmopathy patients received high-dose intravenous methylprednisolone. To tell Graves' ophthalmopathy apart from Graves' hyperthyroidism, and to predict which patients would progress to ophthalmopathy, the study relied on TCR beta repertoire signatures. An independent validation cohort comprised about 20 hyperthyroidism patients and some 16 patients who later progressed from hyperthyroidism to ophthalmopathy. In total, 135 blood samples were TCR-sequenced: fewer than 50 ophthalmopathy, some 75 hyperthyroidism and approximately 17 hyperthyroidism-to-ophthalmopathy patients. To explore V-J signatures distinguishing ophthalmopathy from hyperthyroidism, a discovery set of 100 patients (roughly 45 ophthalmopathy, some 57 stable hyperthyroidism) was enrolled. In roughly six hyperthyroidism patients, the T-cell repertoires found in thyroid tissue were compared with those found in blood.

For repertoire sequencing, TCR beta CDR3 regions were amplified from RNA transcripts. The first round was an RT-PCR using HTBI primers with the Qiagen OneStep RT-PCR kit, and this first round was followed by a second-round multiplex PCR, then size selection and purification. Sequencing of the libraries was carried out on an Illumina HiSeq2000 in paired-end mode with 100 bp reads. Per the original workflow: SOAPnuke was used to process the reads, removing any read that contained adapters or uncalled bases, had a mean Phred below 15, or lacked an exact match to the constant primer or identifier. COPE v1.2.5 was used to merge high-quality paired reads. Unique nucleotide sequences were defined as clonotypes and aligned to IMGT TRB V, D and J references using MiTCR v1.1. Analysis was restricted to V-J combinations with a frequency above 0.0001, which covered 98% to 99.2% of repertoires. A TCR clonal expansion and chaos score per V-J combination was defined as the ratio of F50 clonal expansion to chaos observed in the TCRdist matrix. Welch's t-statistics and random forest were used to reduce the features to some 13 V-J combinations, which were then used as input to a naive Bayes classifier. The similarity between thyroid and blood repertoires was quantified using the Morisita-Horn index. In TCRdb, the public reads were trimmed at Q25 with fastp and aligned with MiXCR, with productive beta chains retained. For every CDR3 protein sequence, its rows merge into one entry that carries the most common genes and DNA. The V and J calls were not made by the authors but by TCRdb's processing. Counted in this sample were about 370,000 distinct CDR3 sequences; about 18% of them appeared once. The top ten constitute 2.4% of the sample.

The CDR3 starts with the cysteine, ends with the phenylalanine, and has 17 residues. Of all the DNA, just the CDR3 is kept, 51 bases in frame from base 1. V is clipped by 5 bases and J by 1 base, and the sequence between their germline boundaries is 21 bases long. The germline V gene (reference sequence) gives CDR1 as PRHDT and CDR2 as FYEKMQ. The full study reports these points: The 13-signature model separated ophthalmopathy from stable hyperthyroidism with roughly 88% sensitivity and 81.08% specificity in cross-validation, and 80%/75% in the test set. Most expanded thyroid clonotypes with frequency above 0.001 were also detected in blood, suggesting blood repertoires may reflect the thyroid immune response. No statistical method was used to set the sample size in advance, and the investigators knew which group each participant was assigned to. In validation, the model predicted ophthalmopathy progression with less than 71% sensitivity and 72.22% specificity; some twelve predicted patients were CT-confirmed with GO in a median of around 6 months.

Hyperthyroidism was considered stable if no progression to ophthalmopathy occurred within 18 months of follow-up. Patients with hyperthyroidism were aged 18 to 65 years, had been newly diagnosed, and had a disease duration of less than 2 months. Anyone with other autoimmune diseases, uncontrolled infections, pregnancy or lactation was excluded from the study. Clinical symptoms, serum thyroxine, TRAb, thyroid ultrasound and orbital computed tomography were used for diagnosis. Ficoll-Paque density gradient centrifugation was used to isolate PBMCs from approximately 10 ml of fresh peripheral blood. Trizol reagent was used to extract the total RNA, and its quality was then checked on an Agilent 2100 Bioanalyzer. In its sample, this clonotype was seen a few times. The antigen this receptor binds is unknown. Within one base of it there is no much larger clone, and no base qualities were kept.

This clonotype was sampled from an adult woman with stable Graves' hyperthyroidism. Rearrangement joined TRBV13 to TRBJ2-7, with TRBD2 as a weak D call on 7 bases. Sequenced sample: peripheral blood. The DNA reads TGTGCCAGCAGCGCCAGCGGGACATCTAATCCATCCTACGAGCAGTACTTC. Its translation reads: CASSASGTSNPSYEQYF.